These 25 T cell receptor beta chains originate from one sample sequenced in a study of T cells in Graves' hyperthyroidism and ophthalmopathy. Amplification targeted TCR beta CDR3 regions from RNA transcripts. HTBI primers were employed in a first-round RT-PCR of the TCR CDR3. Via MiXCR, TCRdb re-called the multiplex PCR reads, giving one row per CDR3 protein. The table records 500,000 to 600,000 distinct CDR3 sequences, approximately 20% of them present only once. The sequencing input was blood. These receptors were obtained from a man in his forties with Graves' ophthalmopathy.

This clonotype came up many times. J is TRBJ2-5 and V is TRBV30; D remains unclear. Trimming left V 0 bases short and J 5 bases short, with 13 bases between. Germline assignment: CDR1 GTSNPN and CDR2 SVGIG (reference sequence). There are 14 residues in the CDR3. In nucleotides, the CDR3 is TGTGCCTGGAGTGTAAATCACGTCGCGGAGACCCAGTACTTC. Protein product: CAWSVNHVAETQYF.

The rearrangement uses TRBV2 and TRBJ2-1, with D tentatively TRBD2 (5 bases). The CDR3 has 15 amino acids. In germline, CDR1 is SNHLY, CDR2 FYNNEI. Trimming removed 6 bases at V and 2 bases at J, with 14 bases between. CDR3 residues: CASSDSSGPYNEQFF. CDR3 nucleotides: TGTGCCAGCAGCGACTCGAGCGGACCCTACAATGAGCAGTTCTTC.

This chain uses TRBV12-3 or TRBV12-4 with TRBJ1-2; D unclear. Trimming left V 7 bases short and J 7 bases short, with 19 bases between. The CDR3 runs to 14 residues. CDR3 DNA: TGTGCCAGCAAACCCCAGGTGACCGGGAGTGGCTACACCTTC. Residues: CASKPQVTGSGYTF.

The table lists this clonotype with many counts. The chain is built from TRBV12-3 or TRBV12-4 and TRBJ1-2; D remains ambiguous. Trimming removed 2 bases from V and 4 bases from J, with 11 bases in between. The CDR3 runs to 14 residues. The CDR3 here is CASSLYSMRYGYTF. CDR3 in DNA: TGTGCCAGCAGTTTATACAGTATGCGCTATGGCTACACCTTC.

The CDR3 region is CASSQDGKTTQYF. CDR3 DNA: TGCGCCAGCAGCCAAGATGGGAAAACGACCCAGTACTTC. This sequence joins TRBV4-3 and TRBJ2-5, with no clear D. Germline V gene data show CDR1 as LGHNA and CDR2 as YSLEER. V was clipped by 0 bases and J by 7 bases, with 9 bases between them. The CDR3 sequence is 13 residues long.

The V gene is TRBV29-1, the J gene TRBJ2-2, with 8 bases fitting TRBD1. Trimming at V came to 4 bases and at J to 3 bases, leaving 4 bases not matched to a gene. The CDR3 is 14 residues long. Germline V CDR1 and CDR2: SQVTM, ANQGSEA. The CDR3 DNA reads as TGCAGCGTTGCAGGGGGCGTCGACACCGGGGAGCTGTTTTTT. This codes for CSVAGGVDTGELFF.

This clonotype has at least ten counts. V usage is TRBV12-3 or TRBV12-4 and J usage is TRBJ2-5; 9 bases agree with TRBD1. J was trimmed by 4 bases and V by 4 bases; bases with no gene match: 4. This CDR3 is 14 amino acids long. The CDR3 DNA reads as TGTGCCAGCAGTTGGACAGGGGTGAGAGAGACCCAGTACTTC. Translating gives CASSWTGVRETQYF.

In this sample, this clonotype turned up many times. The rearrangement joins TRBV11-3 to TRBJ2-1; possibly TRBD1 for D (6 bases). This CDR3 contains 14 residues. The germline CDR1 and CDR2 sequences are SGHNT and YENEEA. Trimming left V 4 bases short and J 6 bases short, with 13 bases between. The CDR3 DNA sequence: TGTGCCAGCAGCTGGGACACCCAGACCAATGAGCAGTTCTTC. Translated: CASSWDTQTNEQFF.

This chain links TRBV20-1 with TRBJ2-3; unclear D gene. CDR1 and CDR2 from the germline V gene are DFQATT and SNEGSKA (reference sequence). This CDR3 is built from 14 residues. Trimming shortened V by 1 base and J by 4 bases, and 12 bases separated the two germline ends. The chain's CDR3 is CSARVQAQADTQYF. DNA of the CDR3: TGCAGTGCTAGAGTGCAGGCACAAGCAGATACGCAGTATTTT.

There are many counts of this clonotype. The chain joins TRBV30 to TRBJ1-3, with D perhaps TRBD1 (5 bases). The CDR3 contains 14 residues. Germline V gene sequence: CDR1 GTSNPN, CDR2 SVGIG (reference sequence). V shed 5 bases and J shed 8 bases, with 19 bases lying between them. For the CDR3, the DNA is TGTGCCTGGCGTCCAGCAGGGACCTTGGACACCATATATTTT. Translation gives CAWRPAGTLDTIYF.

This clonotype has more than one count but fewer than ten. This chain uses TRBV6-1 with TRBJ2-5; possibly TRBD2 for D (6 bases). The V gene's germline CDR1 is MNHNS and CDR2 SASEGT. This CDR3 is built from 12 residues. Trimming removed 10 bases from V and 4 bases from J, with 13 bases in between. The CDR3 region is CATNQGGETQYF. The CDR3 DNA reads as TGTGCCACCAACCAGGGAGGAGAGACCCAGTACTTC.

This clonotype has at least ten counts. The CDR3 DNA reads as TGTGCCAGCAGCTTAGACCGGGCGGGGGGCGTTTACGAGCAGTACTTC. The encoded protein is CASSLDRAGGVYEQYF. The V call is TRBV11-2, the J call TRBJ2-7; TRBD2 aligns across 8 bases. With 0 bases clipped from V and 4 bases from J, the junction kept 8 bases outside the gene matches. Germline V gene sequence: CDR1 SGHAT, CDR2 FQNNGV. The CDR3 is made up of 16 amino acids.

The chain joins TRBV19 to TRBJ2-7; D may match TRBD1 or TRBD2 (5 bases each). Germline CDR1 reads LNHDA; CDR2 reads SQIVND (reference sequence). V lost 3 bases and J lost 0, with 15 bases in between. The CDR3 sequence is 16 residues long. The CDR3 DNA is TGTGCCAGTAGTATCCGGACCCTGGGGGACTCCTACGAGCAGTACTTC. Translation: CASSIRTLGDSYEQYF.

V gene TRBV5-1 combines with J gene TRBJ1-1; D unclear. CDR1 SGHRS and CDR2 YFSETQ come from the germline V gene. V lost 6 bases, J lost 1 base, and 10 bases lay in between. The CDR3 is 13 amino acids. The CDR3 here is CASNPLGNTEAFF. In DNA, the CDR3 is TGCGCCAGCAACCCATTGGGGAACACTGAAGCTTTCTTT.

Only a few counts were recorded for this clonotype. The V gene is TRBV28, the J gene TRBJ2-7, with D perhaps TRBD1 (5 bases). Trimming took off 6 bases at V and 2 bases at J, with 11 bases between the two ends. Germline loops: CDR1 MDHEN, CDR2 SYDVKM. The CDR3 runs 13 residues. The CDR3 nucleotides read TGTGCCAGCAGCCGGACACCCACCTACGAGCAGTACTTC. Its protein product is CASSRTPTYEQYF.

This clonotype was detected a few times. V usage is TRBV5-1 and J usage is TRBJ2-5, with D perhaps TRBD1 (6 bases). The V and J ends lost 0 bases and 7 bases respectively, with 19 bases between them. Germline values: CDR1 SGHRS, CDR2 YFSETQ. This CDR3 region has 16 residues. Here the CDR3 DNA reads TGCGCCAGCAGCTTGGCCCGGACAGAAACACGGGGGACCCAGTACTTC. It encodes CASSLARTETRGTQYF.

Worth noting for this clonotype: Since a much larger clone is just one base distant, this may be a read error. This rearrangement joins TRBV28 to TRBJ2-1, with 9 bases matching TRBD2. The CDR3 spans 15 residues. V shed 3 bases, J shed 6 bases, and the junction held 6 bases outside the gene matches. Germline assignment: CDR1 MDHEN and CDR2 SYDVKM. CDR3 DNA: TGTGCCAGCAGTTTGCCTAGCGGGAATGGCAATGAGCAGTTCTTC. Its protein product is CASSLPSGNGNEQFF.

The chain recombines TRBV9 with TRBJ2-2; maybe TRBD2 (5 bases). Germline CDR1 is SGDLS and CDR2 is YYNGEE. CDR3 length: 16 amino acids. Trimming pared 0 bases from V and 1 base from J, leaving 10 bases between. The CDR3: CASSVVASRNTGELFF. The DNA for the CDR3 is TGTGCCAGCAGCGTAGTGGCTAGCAGGAACACCGGGGAGCTGTTTTTT.

The rearrangement joins TRBV20-1 to TRBJ2-4, with D possibly TRBD1 on 5 matching bases. Per the germline V gene, CDR1 is DFQATT and CDR2 is SNEGSKA (reference sequence). This CDR3 is 15 amino acids long. The ends were cut back, 5 bases at V and 4 bases at J, with 18 bases in the middle. CDR3 protein: CSARSTADKKNIQYF. CDR3 DNA sequence: TGCAGTGCTCGGAGCACCGCGGACAAAAAAAACATTCAGTACTTC.

The sample holds a few counts of this clonotype. A much larger clone differs from this one at a single base, so this may be a read error. The CDR3 loop is CASSEQGDEQFF. For the CDR3, the DNA is TGTGCCAGCAGCGAACAGGGGGACGAGCAGTTCTTC. The chain links TRBV11-1 to TRBJ2-1; 8 bases are a match to TRBD1. V shed 5 bases and J 10 bases; nucleotides not matched to a gene: 4. Germline CDR1 and CDR2: SGHAT and FQDESV (reference sequence). The CDR3 consists of 12 residues.

The chain combines TRBV9 with TRBJ2-7, with 8 bases fitting TRBD1. Germline values: CDR1 SGDLS, CDR2 YYNGEE. The CDR3 runs 14 residues. Trimming removed 1 base from V and 7 bases from J; junction bases left unmatched: 7. In nucleotides, the CDR3 is TGTGCCAGCAGCGTATCCCCGGACAGGGAGGAGCAGTACTTC. Residues: CASSVSPDREEQYF.

In its sample, this clonotype was seen a few times. The chain employs TRBV6-1 and TRBJ1-5, with D unresolved. From germline, CDR1 is MNHNS and CDR2 SASEGT. CDR3 length: 15 amino acids. The V and J ends lost 5 bases and 2 bases respectively, with 13 bases between them. The CDR3, as DNA: TGTGCCAGCAGTCAACTAGACATACGCAATCAGCCCCAGCATTTT. Amino acids: CASSQLDIRNQPQHF.

This chain joins TRBV27 and TRBJ2-2; D is unresolved. The CDR3 loop spans 13 amino acids. V gave up 3 bases and J gave up 4 bases, with 6 bases separating them. Germline CDR1 and CDR2: MNHEY and SMNVEV (reference sequence). CDR3 sequence (DNA): TGTGCCAGCAGTTTGTGGGTCACCGGGGAGCTGTTTTTT. Translated, it gives CASSLWVTGELFF.

This clonotype has a count of ten or more. The chain combines TRBV30 with TRBJ2-7, with 7 bases that match TRBD2. J was trimmed by 0 bases and V by 0 bases; bases with no gene match: 14. The germline gives CDR1 GTSNPN, CDR2 SVGIG (reference sequence). The CDR3 is made up of 18 amino acids. The CDR3 here is CAWSVLRTSGGRSYEQYF. CDR3 DNA: TGTGCCTGGAGTGTACTCCGTACATCGGGAGGTCGCTCCTACGAGCAGTACTTC.

This clonotype was detected a few times. V usage is TRBV29-1 and J usage is TRBJ1-2, with no clear D. Germline V gives CDR1 SQVTM, CDR2 ANQGSEA. Trimming removed 0 bases at V and 6 bases at J, with 8 bases between. The length of the CDR3 is 12 residues. Here the CDR3 reads CSVEDHSHGYTF. In DNA, the CDR3 is TGCAGCGTTGAAGATCACAGTCATGGCTACACCTTC. Together with reference TRBV29-1 and TRBJ1-2, the CDR3 gives the full variable domain: SAVISQKPSRDICQRGTSLTIQCQVDSQVTMMFWYRQQPGQSLTLIATANQGSEATYESGFVIDKFPISRPNLTFSTLTVSNMSPEDSSIYLCSVEDHSHGYTFGSGTRLTVV.